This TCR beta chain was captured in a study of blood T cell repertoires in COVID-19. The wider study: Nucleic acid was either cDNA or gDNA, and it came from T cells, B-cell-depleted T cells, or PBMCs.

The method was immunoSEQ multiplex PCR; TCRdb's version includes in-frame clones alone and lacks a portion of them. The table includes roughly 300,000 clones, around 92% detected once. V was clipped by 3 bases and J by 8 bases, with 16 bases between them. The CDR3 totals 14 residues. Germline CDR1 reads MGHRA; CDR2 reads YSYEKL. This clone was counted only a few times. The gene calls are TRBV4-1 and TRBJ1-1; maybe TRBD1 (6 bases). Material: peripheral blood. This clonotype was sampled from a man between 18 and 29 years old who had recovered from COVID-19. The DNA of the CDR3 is TGCGCCAGCAGCCATCCTTTATTAGACAGGGAAGCTTTCTTT. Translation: CASSHPLLDREAFF.